The rows below give T cell receptor beta chains drawn from one sample of a study of OX40 agonist ivuxolimab in advanced cancers. Generated by immunoSEQ multiplex PCR, the TCRdb table keeps only in-frame clones and is missing some. The table records about 35,000 clones, about four fifths of them present only once. The input for sequencing was CD4+ or CD8+ T cells sorted from blood, taken in a trial of the OX40 agonist ivuxolimab. Source of these receptors: an adult with an advanced solid tumor such as melanoma, head and neck, liver or kidney cancer. Both conserved end residues are trimmed from each CDR3. A D gene is named only where the DNA matches it firmly. Not every row has a clone size; where given, it reads once, few, many or a size class.

j_gene: TRBJ1-6; len: 13; v_gene: TRBV5-1; abundance: few; d_gene: .; CDR3aa: ASSLSLVDKSPLH
j_gene: TRBJ1-4; len: 10; v_gene: TRBV6-5; abundance: .; d_gene: TRBD1; CDR3aa: ASRQGGEKLF
j_gene: TRBJ1-2; len: 13; v_gene: TRBV28; abundance: .; d_gene: .; CDR3aa: ASFFRDPSSYGYT
j_gene: TRBJ1-5; len: 12; v_gene: TRBV28; abundance: .; d_gene: TRBD1; CDR3aa: AIRDRGSNQPQH
j_gene: TRBJ2-3; len: 13; v_gene: TRBV11-2; abundance: few; d_gene: .; CDR3aa: ASSPRAGALDTQY
j_gene: TRBJ1-2; len: 10; v_gene: TRBV11-2; abundance: .; d_gene: .; CDR3aa: ASSLDREPYT
j_gene: TRBJ2-1; len: 15; v_gene: TRBV5-4; abundance: .; d_gene: TRBD1; CDR3aa: ASSLVGTGSSYNEQF
j_gene: TRBJ1-5; len: 15; v_gene: TRBV12-5; abundance: .; d_gene: .; CDR3aa: ASGHLGLGTGNQPQH
j_gene: TRBJ1-6; len: 13; v_gene: TRBV27; abundance: .; d_gene: TRBD1; CDR3aa: ASSLRDSDNSPLH
j_gene: TRBJ1-1; len: 11; v_gene: TRBV5-1; abundance: .; d_gene: .; CDR3aa: ASSVEGETEAF
j_gene: TRBJ1-5; len: 14; v_gene: TRBV5-6; abundance: .; d_gene: TRBD1; CDR3aa: ASSPRGRGSNQPQH
j_gene: TRBJ2-1; len: 8; v_gene: TRBV20-1; abundance: .; d_gene: .; CDR3aa: SASDNEQF
j_gene: TRBJ1-1; len: 12; v_gene: TRBV18; abundance: .; d_gene: .; CDR3aa: ASSPIVGDTEAF
j_gene: TRBJ1-1; len: 12; v_gene: TRBV28; abundance: .; d_gene: TRBD1; CDR3aa: ASRAGTATKEAF
j_gene: TRBJ2-3; len: 13; v_gene: TRBV27; abundance: .; d_gene: .; CDR3aa: ASSPIEASTDTQY
j_gene: TRBJ1-5; len: 12; v_gene: TRBV7-2; abundance: .; d_gene: .; CDR3aa: ASSLGPGNQPQH
j_gene: TRBJ1-5; len: 12; v_gene: TRBV11-2; abundance: .; d_gene: .; CDR3aa: ASAPSGPNQPQH
j_gene: TRBJ2-1; len: 13; v_gene: TRBV2; abundance: medium-sized; d_gene: TRBD2; CDR3aa: ASSGGTSGRGEQF
j_gene: TRBJ2-1; len: 11; v_gene: TRBV4-1; abundance: few; d_gene: .; CDR3aa: ASSQTGNNEQF
j_gene: TRBJ1-2; len: 11; v_gene: TRBV18; abundance: once; d_gene: .; CDR3aa: ASSPDRAYGYT
j_gene: TRBJ2-1; len: 13; v_gene: TRBV11-2; abundance: .; d_gene: TRBD2; CDR3aa: ASSREGPSYNEQF
j_gene: TRBJ1-2; len: 11; v_gene: TRBV9; abundance: few; d_gene: TRBD1; CDR3aa: ASSAGQSYGYT
j_gene: TRBJ2-7; len: 11; v_gene: TRBV5-4; abundance: .; d_gene: .; CDR3aa: ASSLKGSYEQY
j_gene: .; len: 11; v_gene: TRBV18; abundance: .; d_gene: .; CDR3aa: ASSPPVRNEQY
j_gene: TRBJ1-2; len: 10; v_gene: TRBV5-4; abundance: .; d_gene: .; CDR3aa: ASSSTEHGYT
j_gene: TRBJ2-3; len: 9; v_gene: TRBV7-9; abundance: few; d_gene: .; CDR3aa: ASSRGDTQY
j_gene: TRBJ1-6; len: 13; v_gene: TRBV6-5; abundance: .; d_gene: .; CDR3aa: ASSPMGQMGSPLH
j_gene: TRBJ2-3; len: 15; v_gene: TRBV1; abundance: .; d_gene: .; CDR3aa: TSSQPPDPPLTDTQY
j_gene: TRBJ2-5; len: 10; v_gene: TRBV11-2; abundance: once; d_gene: .; CDR3aa: ASSPGVKTQY
j_gene: TRBJ2-1; len: 11; v_gene: TRBV7-3; abundance: .; d_gene: .; CDR3aa: ASSLDEGREKF
j_gene: TRBJ2-1; len: 16; v_gene: TRBV25-1; abundance: .; d_gene: TRBD2; CDR3aa: ARSVLHLSGNISNEQF
j_gene: TRBJ2-7; len: 13; v_gene: TRBV12-5; abundance: .; d_gene: .; CDR3aa: ASGSNTRGRDEQY
j_gene: TRBJ1-1; len: 11; v_gene: TRBV7-3; abundance: once; d_gene: .; CDR3aa: ASSSYRGAEAF
j_gene: TRBJ2-1; len: 9; v_gene: TRBV20-1; abundance: .; d_gene: .; CDR3aa: SAIRVGEQF
j_gene: TRBJ1-2; len: 14; v_gene: TRBV4-1; abundance: once; d_gene: TRBD1; CDR3aa: ASSQDIRQGRGGYT
j_gene: TRBJ2-3; len: 12; v_gene: TRBV7-2; abundance: .; d_gene: .; CDR3aa: ASSLQGGMDTQY
j_gene: TRBJ2-7; len: 11; v_gene: TRBV30; abundance: .; d_gene: TRBD1; CDR3aa: ALGQESSYEQY
j_gene: TRBJ2-5; len: 12; v_gene: TRBV2; abundance: .; d_gene: .; CDR3aa: ASSEVTVYETQY
j_gene: TRBJ1-3; len: 12; v_gene: TRBV11-2; abundance: .; d_gene: .; CDR3aa: ASSLERQGNTIY
j_gene: TRBJ1-2; len: 11; v_gene: TRBV5-6; abundance: few; d_gene: TRBD1; CDR3aa: ASSPDREDGYT
j_gene: TRBJ1-3; len: 14; v_gene: TRBV28; abundance: .; d_gene: .; CDR3aa: ASTLPGGPSGNTIY
j_gene: TRBJ2-5; len: 12; v_gene: TRBV7-9; abundance: .; d_gene: TRBD2; CDR3aa: ASSLAGGQETQY
j_gene: TRBJ2-1; len: 12; v_gene: TRBV5-1; abundance: .; d_gene: .; CDR3aa: ASSLRTNNNEQF
j_gene: TRBJ1-1; len: 11; v_gene: TRBV5-1; abundance: once; d_gene: .; CDR3aa: ASSLTVNTEAF
j_gene: TRBJ2-3; len: 11; v_gene: TRBV2; abundance: .; d_gene: TRBD2; CDR3aa: ASRAGAGDTQY
j_gene: TRBJ1-4; len: 12; v_gene: TRBV11-2; abundance: few; d_gene: .; CDR3aa: ASSLGRGREKLF
j_gene: TRBJ2-1; len: 13; v_gene: TRBV27; abundance: .; d_gene: .; CDR3aa: ASSTPLDVHNEQF
j_gene: TRBJ2-2; len: 12; v_gene: TRBV2; abundance: .; d_gene: TRBD2; CDR3aa: ASGREGAGGELF
j_gene: TRBJ1-1; len: 14; v_gene: TRBV7-2; abundance: .; d_gene: .; CDR3aa: ASSPQPGPLNTEAF
j_gene: TRBJ2-1; len: 14; v_gene: TRBV30; abundance: .; d_gene: TRBD2; CDR3aa: AWSKSSGSLSDEQF
j_gene: TRBJ2-2; len: 14; v_gene: TRBV2; abundance: once; d_gene: .; CDR3aa: ASSPDSSQGTGELF
j_gene: TRBJ1-5; len: 15; v_gene: TRBV6-1; abundance: .; d_gene: TRBD1; CDR3aa: ASSDTGTALRGGPQH
j_gene: TRBJ2-7; len: 11; v_gene: TRBV18; abundance: .; d_gene: .; CDR3aa: ASSPPVRNEQY
j_gene: TRBJ1-6; len: 12; v_gene: TRBV28; abundance: .; d_gene: TRBD1; CDR3aa: ASSGSGTGQPLR
j_gene: TRBJ2-6; len: 13; v_gene: TRBV9; abundance: few; d_gene: TRBD1; CDR3aa: ASSVNRGGANVLT
j_gene: TRBJ2-1; len: 14; v_gene: TRBV11-1; abundance: few; d_gene: TRBD2; CDR3aa: ASSLVAGGRYNEQF
j_gene: TRBJ1-2; len: 13; v_gene: TRBV9; abundance: .; d_gene: .; CDR3aa: ASSVDRGRLYGYT
j_gene: TRBJ2-5; len: 14; v_gene: TRBV7-3; abundance: .; d_gene: TRBD1; CDR3aa: ASSLTGDRGRETQY
j_gene: TRBJ1-4; len: 11; v_gene: TRBV4-3; abundance: .; d_gene: .; CDR3aa: ASSQGEAEKLF
j_gene: TRBJ2-5; len: 10; v_gene: TRBV30; abundance: .; d_gene: .; CDR3aa: AWSVNRETQY